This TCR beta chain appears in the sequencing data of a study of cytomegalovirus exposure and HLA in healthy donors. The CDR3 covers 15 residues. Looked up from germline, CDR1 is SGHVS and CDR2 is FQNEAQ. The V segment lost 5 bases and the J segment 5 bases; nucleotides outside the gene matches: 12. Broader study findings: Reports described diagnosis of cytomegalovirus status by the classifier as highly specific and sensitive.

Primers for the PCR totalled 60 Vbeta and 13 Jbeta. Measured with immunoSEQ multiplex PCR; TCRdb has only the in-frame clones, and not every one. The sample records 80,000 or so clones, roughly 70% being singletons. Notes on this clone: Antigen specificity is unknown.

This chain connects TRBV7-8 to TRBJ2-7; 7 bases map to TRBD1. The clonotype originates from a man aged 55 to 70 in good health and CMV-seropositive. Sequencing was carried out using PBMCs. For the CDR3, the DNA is TGTGCCAGCAGCCCACTGACAGGGAAGTCCCACGAGCAGTACTTC. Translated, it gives CASSPLTGKSHEQYF.